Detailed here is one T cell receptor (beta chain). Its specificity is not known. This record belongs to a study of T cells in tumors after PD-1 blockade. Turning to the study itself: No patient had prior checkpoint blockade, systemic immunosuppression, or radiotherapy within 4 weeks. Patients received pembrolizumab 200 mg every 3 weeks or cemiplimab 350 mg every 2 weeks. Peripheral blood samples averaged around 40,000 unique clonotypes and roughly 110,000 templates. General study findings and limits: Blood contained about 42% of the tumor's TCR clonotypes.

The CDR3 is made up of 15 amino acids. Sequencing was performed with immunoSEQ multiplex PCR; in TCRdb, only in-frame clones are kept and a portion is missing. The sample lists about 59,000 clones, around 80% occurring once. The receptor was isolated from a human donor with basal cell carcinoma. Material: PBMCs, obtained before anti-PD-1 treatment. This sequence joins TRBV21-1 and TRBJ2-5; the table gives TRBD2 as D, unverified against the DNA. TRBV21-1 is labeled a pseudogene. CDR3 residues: CASSKDLAGEETQYF. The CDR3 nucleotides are TGTGCCAGCAGCAAAGACCTAGCGGGCGAAGAGACCCAGTACTTC.